This is a list of T cell receptor beta chains from one sample in a study of cytomegalovirus exposure and HLA in healthy donors. Repertoires were generated with immunoSEQ multiplex PCR, while TCRdb's copy carries only in-frame clones and drops some. The table records 240,000 or so clones, 81% of them present only once. The sample comprised PBMCs. Receptors originate from a woman in her fifties or sixties in good health and CMV-seropositive. CDR3s include the opening cysteine and the closing phenylalanine or tryptophan. A D gene is named only where the DNA matches it firmly. Not every row has a clone size; where given, it reads once, few, many or a size class.

once,TRBJ2-7,TRBV5-1,NA,CASSLSYVYEQYF,TGCGCCAGCAGCTTAAGCTACGTGTACGAGCAGTACTTC
NA,TRBJ2-7,TRBV28,TRBD1,CASSRGTGYEQYF,TGTGCCAGCAGCCGCGGGACAGGGTACGAGCAGTACTTC
NA,TRBJ1-5,TRBV19,TRBD1,CASSMRSDRGPNQPQHF,TGTGCCAGTAGTATGCGGTCCGACAGGGGGCCCAATCAGCCCCAGCATTTT
NA,TRBJ2-7,TRBV6-1,NA,CASKLDRIASYEQYF,TGTGCCAGCAAACTTGACAGGATCGCCTCCTACGAGCAGTACTTC
NA,TRBJ1-1,TRBV12-1,NA,CASSCRFRGPGVNTEAFF,TGTGCCAGCAGCTGCCGATTCAGGGGGCCGGGGGTGAACACTGAAGCTTTCTTT
NA,TRBJ2-7,TRBV5-1,NA,CASSARTGSYEQYF,TGCGCCAGCAGCGCAAGAACAGGGTCCTACGAGCAGTACTTC
NA,TRBJ2-2,TRBV5-5,TRBD1,CASSLDEGAPMVGELFF,TGTGCCAGCAGCTTGGATGAGGGGGCGCCGATGGTCGGGGAGCTGTTTTTT
NA,TRBJ2-3,TRBV10-3,NA,CAISVGQGTDTQYF,TGTGCCATCAGTGTTGGGCAGGGGACAGATACGCAGTATTTT
NA,TRBJ1-2,TRBV10-3,NA,CAISEGRVSYGYTF,TGTGCCATCAGTGAAGGCAGGGTGAGCTATGGCTACACCTTC
NA,TRBJ1-2,TRBV4-1,NA,CASSQDVRGYTF,TGCGCCAGCAGCCAAGATGTCAGAGGGTACACCTTC
NA,TRBJ2-7,TRBV28,NA,CASSLIRAIHEQYF,TGTGCCAGCAGTTTAATTCGAGCTATCCACGAGCAGTACTTC
NA,TRBJ1-2,TRBV28,NA,CASSFLGGDYGYTF,TGTGCCAGCAGTTTCCTGGGGGGGGACTATGGCTACACCTTC
few,TRBJ1-2,TRBV5-1,TRBD1,CASSLARDRGGYTF,TGCGCCAGCAGCTTGGCTCGGGACAGGGGAGGCTACACCTTC
NA,TRBJ1-2,TRBV28,TRBD1,CASRLKGALTF,TGTGCCAGCAGGTTAAAGGGGGCTTTGACCTTC
few,TRBJ2-7,TRBV27,NA,CASSLIPSLQGPRREQYF,TGTGCCAGCAGTTTAATCCCCTCCCTACAGGGCCCACGGAGGGAGCAGTACTTC
NA,TRBJ2-1,TRBV11-1,TRBD2,CASSDGGRSSSYNEQFF,TGTGCCAGCAGTGACGGCGGGAGAAGCTCGTCCTACAATGAGCAGTTCTTC
NA,TRBJ1-4,TRBV28,NA,CASKEGSTNEKLFF,TGTGCCAGCAAAGAGGGCTCAACTAATGAAAAACTGTTTTTT
NA,TRBJ2-3,TRBV11-1,TRBD2,CASSLVSGGTDTQYF,TGTGCCAGCAGCTTAGTCAGCGGGGGTACAGATACGCAGTATTTT
NA,TRBJ1-2,TRBV25-1,TRBD1,CASSVLQGQHYGYTF,TGTGCCAGCAGTGTATTACAGGGGCAACACTATGGCTACACCTTC
NA,TRBJ2-2,TRBV19,NA,CASSSSQVQVTGELFF,TGTGCCAGTAGTTCGTCACAGGTCCAGGTTACCGGGGAGCTGTTTTTT
NA,TRBJ2-1,TRBV16,TRBD2,CANQLSSGAHNEQFF,TGTGCCAACCAGTTGTCTAGCGGAGCTCACAATGAGCAGTTCTTC
once,TRBJ2-3,TRBV5-1,NA,CASSHLPIGADTQYF,TGCGCCAGCAGCCACCTGCCCATCGGGGCAGATACGCAGTATTTT
NA,TRBJ1-2,TRBV5-1,NA,CASRSGGADGYTF,TGCGCCAGCAGGTCCGGGGGGGCGGATGGCTACACCTTC
NA,TRBJ2-2,TRBV15,TRBD1,CAIAGTGNGGELFF,TGTGCCATCGCCGGGACAGGGAACGGCGGGGAGCTGTTTTTT
NA,TRBJ2-3,TRBV5-4,TRBD2,CASSLLAGGHADTQYF,TGTGCCAGCAGCTTGTTAGCGGGAGGGCACGCAGATACGCAGTATTTT
few,TRBJ2-2,TRBV5-1,TRBD2,CASSLASSGSSGELFF,TGCGCCAGCAGCTTGGCGAGTAGCGGGAGTTCCGGGGAGCTGTTTTTT
NA,TRBJ2-5,TRBV29-1,NA,CSVEDLGAQETQYF,TGCAGCGTTGAAGATCTGGGAGCCCAAGAGACCCAGTACTTC
NA,TRBJ1-1,TRBV18,NA,CASSSDRNTEAFF,TGTGCCAGCTCATCCGACAGAAACACTGAAGCTTTCTTT
NA,TRBJ2-5,TRBV10-2,NA,CASRVSPGVEETQYF,TGCGCCAGCAGGGTTAGCCCGGGAGTGGAAGAGACCCAGTACTTC
NA,TRBJ2-7,TRBV5-6,TRBD2,CASSFDVLAGRSEQYF,TGTGCCAGCAGCTTTGATGTACTAGCGGGTAGATCCGAGCAGTACTTC
once,TRBJ2-5,TRBV21-1,NA,CASSRSAAGDQETQYF,TGTGCCAGCAGCAGATCGGCGGCAGGGGACCAAGAGACCCAGTACTTC
NA,TRBJ1-1,TRBV7-6,NA,CASSLGAGTEAFF,TGTGCCAGCAGCTTAGGGGCGGGGACTGAAGCTTTCTTT
NA,TRBJ1-3,TRBV5-1,TRBD1,CASSPDRGSGNTIYF,TGCGCCAGCAGCCCGGACAGGGGCTCTGGAAACACCATATATTTT